The rows below give T cell receptor beta chains drawn from one sample of a study of T cells in tumors after PD-1 blockade. Using immunoSEQ multiplex PCR, the repertoire was profiled, and TCRdb retains in-frame clones only, with some absent. This table has a few thousand clones, approximately 70% appearing once. The material was tumor tissue, obtained before anti-PD-1 treatment. The receptors originated from a human donor with cutaneous squamous cell carcinoma. Each CDR3 is given with its conserved first and last residue. A D gene is named only where the DNA matches it firmly. Clone size appears in some rows only: once, few, many, or a class for an expanded clone.

clone_size d_call j_call v_call cdr3_aa cdr3_nt
- - TRBJ1-1 TRBV6-5 CASSYSIPARNTEAFF TGTGCCAGCAGTTACTCGATTCCGGCCAGGAACACTGAAGCTTTCTTT
- - TRBJ1-1 TRBV5-1 CASSFTIRDDVAFF TGCGCCAGCAGCTTTACCATCAGGGACGACGTGGCTTTCTTT
- - TRBJ1-2 TRBV27 CASSLLANYGYTF TGTGCCAGCAGTTTATTAGCTAACTATGGCTACACCTTC
- - TRBJ1-1 TRBV28 CASSPQQRGNTEAFF TGTGCCAGCAGTCCGCAACAGAGGGGGAACACTGAAGCTTTCTTT
- - TRBJ2-7 TRBV11-1 CASSFAGEQYF TGTGCCAGCAGCTTCGCGGGGGAGCAGTACTTC
few TRBD2 TRBJ2-1 TRBV5-1 CASSPSSGAFYNEQFF TGCGCCAGCAGCCCATCTAGCGGGGCGTTTTACAATGAGCAGTTCTTC
- - TRBJ1-4 TRBV6-5 CASSYRGLTNEKLFF TGTGCCAGCAGTTATCGGGGTTTAACTAATGAAAAACTGTTTTTT
- - TRBJ1-2 TRBV19 CASSHGLSRADYGYTF TGTGCCAGTAGTCACGGACTGTCCAGGGCGGACTATGGCTACACCTTC
large - TRBJ2-3 TRBV3-1/TRBV3-2 CASSQGSRTDTQYF TGTGCCAGCAGCCAAGGTTCTAGGACAGATACGCAGTATTTT
- - TRBJ2-7 TRBV28 CASSLAGIVYEQYF TGTGCCAGCAGTTTAGCGGGAATCGTCTACGAGCAGTACTTC
- TRBD1 TRBJ1-5 TRBV6-1 CASSEQFGGTGVNQPQHF TGTGCCAGCAGTGAACAATTTGGAGGGACAGGGGTCAATCAGCCCCAGCATTTT
few TRBD1 TRBJ2-2 TRBV6-2/TRBV6-3 CASSPRSGQGTGELFF TGTGCCAGCAGCCCTCGCTCGGGACAGGGGACCGGGGAGCTGTTTTTT
large TRBD2 TRBJ2-1 TRBV4-2 CASSPGVGLARDEQFF TGTGCCAGCAGCCCCGGTGTAGGACTAGCTCGCGATGAGCAGTTCTTC
- TRBD2 TRBJ2-7 TRBV29-1 CSVVGGYEQYF TGCAGCGTTGTGGGAGGGTACGAGCAGTACTTC
- TRBD1 TRBJ1-1 TRBV11-2 CASSLRDRDFTEAFF TGTGCCAGCAGCTTAAGGGACAGGGATTTCACTGAAGCTTTCTTT
- TRBD1 TRBJ2-5 TRBV5-4 CASSSMDRVGETQYF TGTGCCAGCAGCTCAATGGACAGGGTAGGAGAGACCCAGTACTTC
once TRBD2 TRBJ2-5 TRBV19 CASRLAGGPRETQYF TGTGCCAGTAGGCTAGCGGGGGGGCCGAGAGAGACCCAGTACTTC
- TRBD2 TRBJ2-7 TRBV30 CAWSAPRGYEQYF TGTGCCTGGAGTGCCCCGCGGGGGTACGAGCAGTACTTC
- - TRBJ1-5 TRBV4-1 CASSQAGARQPQHF TGCGCCAGCAGCCAAGCTGGGGCGCGACAGCCCCAGCATTTT
- TRBD1 TRBJ1-2 TRBV6-5 CASGQGRNYGYTF TGTGCCAGCGGACAGGGACGGAACTATGGCTACACCTTC
- - TRBJ1-6 TRBV2 CASSRLGSVGHDSPLHF TGTGCCAGCAGTCGCTTGGGGAGCGTGGGCCACGATTCACCCCTCCACTTT
- - TRBJ2-5 TRBV24-1 CATSDFLETQYF TGTGCCACCAGTGATTTTTTAGAGACCCAGTACTTC
- - TRBJ1-5 TRBV10-3 CAISAGTLVTDSNQPQHF TGTGCCATCAGCGCCGGGACCCTTGTTACGGATAGCAATCAGCCCCAGCATTTT
- TRBD1 TRBJ1-1 TRBV7-9 CASSPRQGGDTEAFF TGTGCCAGCAGCCCCAGACAGGGAGGAGACACTGAAGCTTTCTTT
large - TRBJ1-2 TRBV2 CAVGQDGYTF TGTGCCGTGGGGCAGGATGGCTACACCTTC
- - TRBJ1-4 TRBV19 CASSMRGQDEKLFF TGTGCCAGTAGTATGAGAGGGCAGGATGAAAAACTGTTTTTT
- TRBD1 TRBJ2-7 TRBV28 CASSPSTGREQYF TGTGCCAGCAGTCCCTCGACAGGGCGCGAGCAGTACTTC
- - TRBJ1-5 TRBV19 CASSIFAGNNQPQHF TGTGCCAGTAGTATATTTGCAGGGAACAATCAGCCCCAGCATTTT
- TRBD1 TRBJ2-3 TRBV3-1/TRBV3-2 CASSQGTGGKDTQYF TGTGCCAGCAGCCAAGGGACAGGGGGTAAGGATACGCAGTATTTT
- TRBD1 TRBJ2-7 TRBV12-5 CASGPQGPYEQYF TGTGCTAGTGGGCCACAGGGGCCCTACGAGCAGTACTTC
- - TRBJ2-1 TRBV6-5 CASRDSRIDEQFF TGTGCCAGCAGGGACTCAAGGATCGATGAGCAGTTCTTC
- TRBD1 TRBJ1-1 TRBV18 CASSPQGQEDEAFF TGTGCCAGCTCACCACAGGGACAGGAAGATGAAGCTTTCTTT
few TRBD1 TRBJ1-2 TRBV10-3 CAISGRDRGYVGYTF TGTGCCATCAGTGGCCGGGACAGGGGGTATGTTGGCTACACCTTC